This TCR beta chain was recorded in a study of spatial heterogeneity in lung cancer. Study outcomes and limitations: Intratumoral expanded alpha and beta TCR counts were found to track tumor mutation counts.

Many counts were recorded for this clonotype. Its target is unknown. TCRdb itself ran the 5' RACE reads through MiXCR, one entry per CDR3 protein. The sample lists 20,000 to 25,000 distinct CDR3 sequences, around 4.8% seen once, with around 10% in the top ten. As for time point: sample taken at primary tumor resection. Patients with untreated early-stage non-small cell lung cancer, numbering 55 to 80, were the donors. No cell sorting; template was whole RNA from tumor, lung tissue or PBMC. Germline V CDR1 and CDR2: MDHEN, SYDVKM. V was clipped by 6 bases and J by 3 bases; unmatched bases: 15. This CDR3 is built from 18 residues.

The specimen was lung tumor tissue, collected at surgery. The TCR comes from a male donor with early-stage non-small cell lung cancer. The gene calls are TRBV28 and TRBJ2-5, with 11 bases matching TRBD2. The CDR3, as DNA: TGTGCCAGCAGCCATAGCGGGGGGGCAGTGGTGGGAGAAGAGACCCAGTACTTC. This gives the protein CASSHSGGAVVGEETQYF.